This TCR beta chain appears in the sequencing data of a study of graft-versus-host responses after intestinal transplantation. General study results and limits: GvH clones were identified in recipient marrow, with some first appearing in ileum or blood.

TCRdb's table, derived via immunoSEQ multiplex PCR, lists solely in-frame clones and lacks some. The table records roughly 50,000 clones, about 90% of them present only once. About this clone itself: Its cognate antigen is unknown.

The material was PBMCs, obtained 650 to 680 days after intestinal transplant. The TCR was taken from a human patient who received an intestinal transplant, so some T cells may come from the graft donor.

The CDR3 loop reads CAWSFGRSGNTIYF. CDR3 DNA sequence: TGTGCCTGGAGTTTCGGGCGCTCTGGAAACACCATATATTTT. V and J are TRBV30 and TRBJ1-3, with D hard to call. V lost 2 bases to trimming and J lost 0 bases, with 8 bases between them. The CDR3 length is 14 residues. Germline CDR1 GTSNPN, CDR2 SVGIG (reference sequence).